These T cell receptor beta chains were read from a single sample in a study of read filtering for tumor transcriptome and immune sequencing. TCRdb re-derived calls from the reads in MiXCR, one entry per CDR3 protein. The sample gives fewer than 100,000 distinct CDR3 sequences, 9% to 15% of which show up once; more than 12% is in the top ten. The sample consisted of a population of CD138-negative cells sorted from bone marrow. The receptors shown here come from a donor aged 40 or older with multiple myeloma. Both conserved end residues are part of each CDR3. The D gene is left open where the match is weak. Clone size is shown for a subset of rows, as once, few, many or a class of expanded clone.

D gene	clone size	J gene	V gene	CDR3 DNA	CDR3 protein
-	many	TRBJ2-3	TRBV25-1	TGTGCCAGCAGTTCTACCACGTCTCCTCGGAGAGTCCCTGCTAGCACAGATACGCAGTATTTT	CASSSTTSPRRVPASTDTQYF
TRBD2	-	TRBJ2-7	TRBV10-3	TGTGCCATCAGTCCCGCTAGCGGAAAAATATCCTACGAGCAGTACTTC	CAISPASGKISYEQYF
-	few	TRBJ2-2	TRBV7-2	TGTGCCAGCAGCCGGTCGGGACCTGTAGCCGGGGAGCTGTTTTTT	CASSRSGPVAGELFF
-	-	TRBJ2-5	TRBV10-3	TGTGCCATCAGTGAAGATTCATTAGGCGGGACCCAGTACTTC	CAISEDSLGGTQYF
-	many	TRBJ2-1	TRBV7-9	TGTGCCAGCAGTTCAGGGGTCACCTACAATGAGCAGTTCTTC	CASSSGVTYNEQFF
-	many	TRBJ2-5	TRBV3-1	TGTGCCAGCAGCCTCGAGGGAGCAGAGACCCAGTACTTC	CASSLEGAETQYF
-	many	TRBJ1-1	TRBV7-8	TGTGCCAGCAGCTTATGGGGGGCTCTTCTGAACACTGAAGCTTTCTTT	CASSLWGALLNTEAFF
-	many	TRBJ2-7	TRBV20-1	TGCAGTGCTAGTAGTTCATCCATCTCCTACGAGCAGTACTTC	CSASSSSISYEQYF
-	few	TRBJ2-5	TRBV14	TGTGCCAGCAGCCAGACTACCCAAGAGACCCAGTACTTC	CASSQTTQETQYF
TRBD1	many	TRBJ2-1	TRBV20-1	TGCAGTGCTCTTTACCCAACAGGGGCCGCGTACAATGAGCAGTTCTTC	CSALYPTGAAYNEQFF
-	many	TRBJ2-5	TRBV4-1	TGCGCCAGCAGCCAACAGACAGGCGGGCAAGAGACCCAGTACTTC	CASSQQTGGQETQYF
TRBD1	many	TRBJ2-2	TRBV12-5	TGTGCTAGTGGTTTCAACAGGGGAGCCACCGGGGAGCTGTTTTTT	CASGFNRGATGELFF
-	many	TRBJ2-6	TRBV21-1	TGTGCCAGCAGCAAATTGGACAGGACGACCCCCTCTGGGGCCAACGTCCTGACTTTC	CASSKLDRTTPSGANVLTF
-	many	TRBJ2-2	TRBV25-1	TGTGCCAGCAGACCAGCCACCGGGGAGCTGTTTTTT	CASRPATGELFF
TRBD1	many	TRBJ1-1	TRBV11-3	TGTGCCAGCAGCTTAGATGCAGGGGGCGCCGTGGGAGCTTTCTTT	CASSLDAGGAVGAFF
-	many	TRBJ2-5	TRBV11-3	TGTGCCAGCAGCTTAGATGACGGCTACCAAGAGACCCAGTACTTC	CASSLDDGYQETQYF
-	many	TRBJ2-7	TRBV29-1	TGCAGCGTTGAAACGAGGGGGGACGAGCAGTACTTC	CSVETRGDEQYF
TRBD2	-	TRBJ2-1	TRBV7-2	TGTGCCAGCAGCCCCACGGGACTAGTCCACCTCTACAATGGGCAGTTCTTC	CASSPTGLVHLYNGQFF